Presented here are 25 T cell receptor beta chains from one specimen sequenced in a study of Graves' ophthalmopathy and Graves' hyperthyroidism. The authors amplified TCR beta CDR3 regions from RNA transcripts. Scientists carried out first-round RT-PCR using HTBI primers and then a second-round multiplex PCR. MiXCR, run by TCRdb on the multiplex PCR reads, gives a single entry per CDR3 protein. The table lists hundreds of thousands of distinct CDR3 sequences, 35% to 45% of them singletons, with over 2.5% in the top ten. The sequencing input was peripheral blood. These receptors were collected from an adult man with Graves' ophthalmopathy.

The gene calls are TRBV7-2 and TRBJ1-5; D is undetermined. V was cut by 2 bases and J by 0 bases, with 8 bases left in between. CDR3 length: 15 amino acids. Looked up from germline, CDR1 is SGHTA and CDR2 is FQGNSA. Here the CDR3 DNA reads TGTGCCAGCAGCTTATCAGGAGATAGCAATCAGCCCCAGCATTTT. This codes for CASSLSGDSNQPQHF.

This clonotype was picked up a small number of times. The chain carries TRBV20-1 and TRBJ1-5; possibly TRBD1 for D (6 bases). Germline loops: CDR1 DFQATT, CDR2 SNEGSKA (reference sequence). This CDR3 has 14 amino acids. The V gene lost 4 bases and the J gene lost 2 bases, with 12 bases spanning the gap. CDR3 sequence: CSAITGYGNQPQHF. The CDR3 region has the DNA TGCAGTGCTATCACAGGGTACGGCAATCAGCCCCAGCATTTT.

This clonotype was detected many times. The chain has TRBV5-6 and TRBJ1-1; no clear D gene. Germline-derived CDR1 and CDR2 are SGHDT and YYEEEE. There are 13 residues in the CDR3. Trimming stripped 6 bases from V and 3 bases from J, with 12 bases between. In DNA, the CDR3 is TGTGCCAGCACCAGCAGTGGCTACACTGAAGCTTTCTTT. Translating gives CASTSSGYTEAFF.

Notes on this clonotype: One junction end does not reproduce the germline sequence, and a read error may be involved. The DNA of the CDR3 is TGTGCCAACAGCTTCCGGGACGGTGGTGGCTACACCTTC. Encoded protein: CANSFRDGGGYTF. This chain uses TRBV7-2 with TRBJ1-2, with D perhaps TRBD1 (5 bases). The CDR3 consists of 13 residues. CDR1 is SGHTA, CDR2 FQGNSA, per germline.

This rearrangement joins TRBV12-3 or TRBV12-4 to TRBJ2-7, with D unclear. The ends were cut back, 4 bases at V and 3 bases at J, with 10 bases in the middle. The CDR3 spans 13 residues. In nucleotides, the CDR3 is TGTGCCAGCAGTTCAAGACCGTACTACGAGCAGTACTTC. Its translation is CASSSRPYYEQYF.

A word on this clonotype: Given the absence of the conserved phenylalanine or tryptophan at the CDR3 end, a read error is likely. The chain carries TRBV6-1 and TRBJ1-2; D gene ambiguous. The CDR3 totals 13 residues. The germline V gene has CDR1 MNHNS and CDR2 SASEGT. Trimming pared 6 bases from V and 0 bases from J, leaving 8 bases between. The CDR3 coding sequence is TGTGCCAGCAGACAAAGTGCTAACTATGGCTACACCCTC. This encodes CASRQSANYGYTL.

The chain recombines TRBV7-9 with TRBJ1-4; D is possibly TRBD1 (6 bases). Germline lookup yields CDR1 SEHNR and CDR2 FQNEAQ (reference sequence). V lost 5 bases and J 7 bases, leaving 17 bases between the germline ends. The CDR3 is made up of 15 amino acids. CDR3 protein: CASSPGVGGGEKLFF. The CDR3 bases are TGTGCCAGCAGCCCAGGGGTGGGGGGCGGTGAAAAACTGTTTTTT.

With regard to this clonotype: A much larger clone lies one base from this, so it may be a read error. The chain carries TRBV5-1 and TRBJ1-1, with TRBD1 identical over 7 bases. The CDR3 is made up of 14 amino acids. Germline lookup yields CDR1 SGHRS and CDR2 YFSETQ. CDR3 residues: CASRLEGANTEALF. CDR3 sequence (DNA): TGCGCCAGCAGGCTGGAGGGGGCGAACACTGAAGCTCTCTTT.

This clonotype was recorded once. The chain is built from TRBV29-1 and TRBJ1-2, with a possible D match to TRBD1 (6 bases). Per the germline V gene, CDR1 is SQVTM and CDR2 is ANQGSEA. The CDR3 runs 16 residues. Trimming took 6 bases from V and 4 from J, leaving 24 bases between them. The DNA for the CDR3 is TGCAGCGTAGTAGGCAGGGGCTACGGGTCGAGCTATGGCTACACCTTC. It encodes CSVVGRGYGSSYGYTF.

Of note for this clonotype: The junction does not match germline at one end; this may be a read error. The CDR3 nucleotides are TGTGCCAGCAGTTATGAGGGGGACCGGGTTTTTTACGAGCAGTACTTC. Its protein is CASSYEGDRVFYEQYF. V and J are TRBV10-3 and TRBJ2-7, with D possibly TRBD1 on 6 matching bases. Germline CDR1 is ENHRY and CDR2 is SYGVKD. This CDR3 region has 16 residues.

The sample holds one count of this clonotype. The chain joins TRBV25-1 to TRBJ2-3, with TRBD2 identical over 11 bases. Unmatched junction bases numbered 4, after V lost 7 bases and J lost 1 base. The CDR3 length is 15 residues. The V gene's germline CDR1 is MGHDK and CDR2 SYGVNS. The CDR3 loop is CASTQTSGGTDTQYF. CDR3 DNA sequence: TGTGCCAGCACCCAGACTAGCGGGGGCACAGATACGCAGTATTTT.

This chain uses TRBV29-1 with TRBJ2-7; TRBD1 is a possible D gene (5 bases). Trimming pared 4 bases from V and 0 bases from J, leaving 19 bases between. The CDR3 extends over 16 amino acids. CDR1 is SQVTM and CDR2 is ANQGSEA in the germline V gene. The CDR3 region is CSVGKGQGSASYEQYF. The CDR3 region has the DNA TGCAGCGTTGGAAAGGGTCAGGGATCGGCCTCCTACGAGCAGTACTTC.

This clonotype has at least ten counts. The chain employs TRBV19 and TRBJ1-2, with D possibly TRBD1 on 5 matching bases. The CDR3 extends over 12 amino acids. Deletions cut 3 bases from V and 8 bases from J, with 10 bases between. The germline V gene has CDR1 LNHDA and CDR2 SQIVND (reference sequence). The CDR3 nucleotides are TGTGCCAGTAGTATCAGGGAGGACGGCTACACCTTC. Protein: CASSIREDGYTF. The full variable domain, in which reference TRBV19 and TRBJ1-2 provide the parts outside the CDR3, is DGGITQSPKYLFRKEGQNVTLSCEQNLNHDAMYWYRQDPGQGLRLIYYSQIVNDFQKGDIAEGYSVSREKKESFPLTVTSAQKNPTAFYLCASSIREDGYTFGSGTRLTVV.

The chain links TRBV7-3 to TRBJ2-2, with TRBD2 matching over 7 bases. V dropped 6 bases and J dropped 1; count of bases not matched to a gene: 8. The CDR3 consists of 16 residues. Germline loops: CDR1 SGHTA, CDR2 FQGTGA. The chain's CDR3 is CASSPSGTKNTGELFF. DNA for the CDR3: TGTGCCAGCAGTCCATCCGGGACTAAGAACACCGGGGAGCTGTTTTTT.

This chain links TRBV5-6 with TRBJ1-2; D possibly corresponds to TRBD1 (6 bases). The V end was cut by 5 bases, the J end by 4 bases, with 12 bases between. CDR1 and CDR2 (germline): SGHDT, YYEEEE. The CDR3 is made up of 13 amino acids. The CDR3 region has the DNA TGTGCCAGCAGACGACAGGACTTCTATGGCTACACCTTC. Translating it yields CASRRQDFYGYTF.

The chain recombines TRBV7-6 with TRBJ2-5, with TRBD2 matching over 12 bases. Germline trimming cut 5 bases from V and 3 bases from J; bases unmatched to any gene: 13. This CDR3 contains 18 residues. CDR1 SGHVS and CDR2 FNYEAQ come from the germline V gene. CDR3 in amino acids: CASSPGTSGGLPKETQYF. The CDR3 DNA reads TGTGCCAGCAGCCCAGGTACTAGCGGGGGGCTCCCAAAAGAGACCCAGTACTTC. Variable domain in full (rest from reference TRBV7-6 and TRBJ2-5): GAGVSQSPRYKVTKRGQDVALRCDPISGHVSLYWYRQALGQGPEFLTYFNYEAQQDKSGLPNDRFSAERPEGSISTLTIQRTEQRDSAMYRCASSPGTSGGLPKETQYFGPGTRLLVL.

This clonotype was seen repeatedly, ten times or more. V is TRBV15 and J is TRBJ2-7; D unclear. The CDR3 consists of 13 residues. CDR1 and CDR2 from the germline V gene are LNHNV and YYDKDF (reference sequence). V was pared by 4 bases and J by 0 bases, with 7 bases between. The CDR3 region has the DNA TGTGCCACCAGCACTGACGTCTCCTACGAGCAGTACTTC. It encodes CATSTDVSYEQYF.

The V call is TRBV10-3, the J call TRBJ1-6, with D possibly being TRBD1 (5 bases). CDR3 length equals 13 residues. V was shortened by 6 bases and J by 12 bases, with 15 bases between the two germline ends. The V gene's germline CDR1 is ENHRY and CDR2 SYGVKD. The CDR3 sequence: CAIRTRDVEPLHF. The CDR3 nucleotides read TGTGCCATCAGAACCAGGGATGTCGAACCCCTCCACTTT.

This clonotype was counted at least ten times. The CDR3 DNA sequence: TGCAGCGTTGAGGGACTAGTGGGCACCGGGGAGCTGTTTTTT. It codes for CSVEGLVGTGELFF. This sequence joins TRBV29-1 and TRBJ2-2; TRBD2 aligns across 8 bases. Trimming at V came to 3 bases and at J to 4 bases, leaving 4 bases not matched to a gene. Germline CDR1 is SQVTM and CDR2 is ANQGSEA. CDR3 length equals 14 residues.

V is TRBV15 and J is TRBJ2-5; D gene uncertain. This CDR3 spans 15 amino acids. Germline V gene sequence: CDR1 LNHNV, CDR2 YYDKDF (reference sequence). Trimming cost V 0 bases and J 4 bases, with 12 bases left between them. The CDR3 bases are TGTGCCACCAGCAGAGATCTGGCGGTACGAGAGACCCAGTACTTC. Its protein product is CATSRDLAVRETQYF.

Concerning this clonotype: This may be a read error: a much more frequent sequence differs by one nucleotide. The genes are TRBV5-6 and TRBJ1-2; D is undetermined. The CDR3 is made up of 12 amino acids. Germline V gives CDR1 SGHDT, CDR2 YYEEEE. The CDR3 protein is CAGSQNLGGYTF. The CDR3 nucleotides read TGTGCCGGCAGCCAAAATCTCGGGGGCTACACCTTC.

The chain joins TRBV5-5 to TRBJ2-7, with unresolved D. The germline gives CDR1 SGHKS, CDR2 YYEKEE (reference sequence). V dropped 3 bases and J dropped 7 bases, with 11 bases sitting between them. The CDR3 consists of 12 residues. The CDR3 DNA sequence: TGTGCCAGCAGCTCTGTAAGAGTAGAGCAGTACTTC. Its protein product is CASSSVRVEQYF. Together with reference TRBV5-5 and TRBJ2-7, the CDR3 gives the full variable domain: DAGVTQSPTHLIKTRGQQVTLRCSPISGHKSVSWYQQVLGQGPQFIFQYYEKEERGRGNFPDRFSARQFPNYSSELNVNALLLGDSALYLCASSSVRVEQYFGPGTRLTVT.

This clonotype was seen many times. The chain recombines TRBV20-1 with TRBJ2-7; D is possibly TRBD2 (6 bases). Germline lookup yields CDR1 DFQATT and CDR2 SNEGSKA (reference sequence). Deletions cut 6 bases from V and 5 bases from J, with 20 bases between. The CDR3 covers 14 residues. CDR3 nucleotides: TGCAGTGCCATCGGGACTCCGCGGTCGGACGAGCAGTACTTC. This codes for CSAIGTPRSDEQYF.

Worth noting for this clonotype: A read error may account for a junction end that differs from germline. The chain combines TRBV25-1 with TRBJ2-5; 7 nucleotides match TRBD1. Germline-derived CDR1 and CDR2 are MGHDK and SYGVNS. The CDR3 loop spans 18 amino acids. The CDR3 nucleotides read TGTGCCACCAGTGAACCGAGGACGGGGACAGCACCGCGGGAGACCCAGTACTTC. This translates into CATSEPRTGTAPRETQYF.

In the case of this clonotype: It is likely a read error, because the conserved phenylalanine at the end of the CDR3 is missing. This chain links TRBV6-1 with TRBJ2-5; D is ambiguous. This CDR3 has 12 residues. CDR1 is MNHNS, CDR2 SASEGT, per germline. The V end lost 6 bases, the J end lost 5 bases, and 10 bases lay between the germline ends. CDR3 protein: CASSLVRETQYL. Here the CDR3 DNA reads TGTGCCAGCAGCCTTGTTCGGGAGACCCAGTACCTC.